Presented here are 9 T cell receptor beta chains from one specimen sequenced in a study of T cells generated in artificial thymic organoids. Human HSPCs were combined with MS5 stroma expressing human DLL1. Residual T cells were removed by FACS sorting CD34+CD3- progenitor cells before seeding the organoids. Separate semi-nested PCRs amplified TCRalpha and TCRbeta libraries using constant-region reverse primers in TRAC or TRBC. Each CDR3 protein gets one entry after TCRdb re-called the 5' RACE reads with MiXCR. The table has 7,000 to 8,500 distinct CDR3 sequences, roughly a quarter seen once; the top ten hold 3% to 4%. No antigen is known for these receptors. The specimen was naive CD8+ T cells grown in artificial thymic organoids from cord blood stem and progenitor cells. Stated subset: CD3+TCRalphabeta+CD8SP T cells; for blood, CD45RO-CCR7+ naive CD8+ T cells. These receptors all stem from a human donor who gave cord blood stem cells for thymic organoid culture, a cardiac surgery patient who gave postnatal thymus, or a blood donor (not recorded which).

This clonotype is medium-sized. This chain's CDR3 is CASSQIKWRETQYF. CDR3 DNA: TGTGCCAGCAGCCAAATCAAATGGAGGGAGACCCAGTACTTC. The chain employs TRBV3-1 and TRBJ2-5; D possibly corresponds to TRBD2 (5 bases). This CDR3 has 14 residues. Per the germline V gene, CDR1 is LGHDT and CDR2 is YNNKEL (reference sequence). The V and J ends lost 2 bases and 5 bases respectively, with 12 bases between them.

This clonotype has just a few counts. The CDR3 loop is CASSQDRGGTLYEQYF. CDR3 bases: TGCGCCAGCAGCCAAGATCGCGGCGGGACTCTCTACGAGCAGTACTTC. This chain uses TRBV4-3 with TRBJ2-7; the D gene is possibly TRBD2 (6 bases). Trimming removed 0 bases at V and 3 bases at J, with 15 bases between. CDR1 LGHNA and CDR2 YSLEER come from the germline V gene. CDR3 length equals 16 residues.

The rearrangement links TRBV4-3 to TRBJ1-2; D unclear. The V and J ends lost 0 bases and 2 bases respectively, with 19 bases between them. Per the germline V gene, CDR1 is LGHNA and CDR2 is YSLEER. The CDR3 is made up of 18 amino acids. The CDR3 region is CASSQESQWAMSNYGYTF. For the CDR3, the DNA is TGCGCCAGCAGCCAAGAATCCCAGTGGGCAATGTCAAACTATGGCTACACCTTC.

This chain connects TRBV6-1 to TRBJ2-6, with 7 bases aligning to TRBD2. The CDR3 totals 19 residues. Looked up from germline, CDR1 is MNHNS and CDR2 is SASEGT. Losses at the gene ends were 4 bases for V and 0 bases for J; bases not matched to a gene: 12. The CDR3 sequence: CASSGRGRRGFSGANVLTF. The CDR3 DNA follows: TGTGCCAGCAGTGGTCGGGGTCGGCGGGGGTTCTCTGGGGCCAACGTCCTGACTTTC.

Details on this clonotype: A single base separates this from a much larger clone, so it may be a read error. This chain uses TRBV28 with TRBJ2-7, with TRBD1 matching over 9 bases. Germline V CDR1 and CDR2: MDHEN, SYDVKM. This CDR3 has 14 residues. The CDR3 nucleotides are TGTGCCAGCAGAGCCGGGACAGGGAGAAGGGAGCAGTGCTTC. It yields the protein CASRAGTGRREQCF.

This clonotype was counted between two and nine times. V gene TRBV10-3 combines with J gene TRBJ2-3; D unresolved. V was clipped by 4 bases and J by 0 bases, with 8 bases between them. The V gene's germline CDR1 is ENHRY and CDR2 SYGVKD. The CDR3 sequence is 14 residues long. Here the CDR3 DNA reads TGTGCCATCAGTGCGGACGGTAGCACAGATACGCAGTATTTT. Its protein product is CAISADGSTDTQYF.

This clonotype is termed medium-sized. The chain combines TRBV7-2 with TRBJ2-5; a possible D gene is TRBD2 (5 bases). The length of the CDR3 is 12 residues. CDR1 and CDR2 from the germline V gene are SGHTA and FQGNSA. Trimming took off 1 base at V and 5 bases at J, with 5 bases between the two ends. The CDR3 DNA is TGTGCCAGCAGCTTAGGGGAGGAGACCCAGTACTTC. Amino acid sequence: CASSLGEETQYF.

This chain uses TRBV4-2 with TRBJ2-3; a possible D gene is TRBD1 (6 bases). The germline V gene encodes CDR1 LGHNA and CDR2 YNFKEQ. Trimming pared 0 bases from V and 2 bases from J, leaving 9 bases between. The CDR3 extends over 15 amino acids. The CDR3 sequence is CASSQENRATDTQYF. DNA for the CDR3: TGTGCCAGCAGCCAAGAAAACAGGGCCACAGATACGCAGTATTTT.

With respect to this clonotype: A read error is possible here, since a much larger clone lies one base away. The rearrangement links TRBV12-3 or TRBV12-4 to TRBJ2-3; TRBD2 matches 10 bases. The CDR3 covers 15 residues. Trimming cost V 5 bases and J 4 bases; bases outside gene matches: 6. As DNA, the CDR3 is TGTGCCAGCAGTCGACTAGCGGGTTGCGCAGATACGCAGTATTTT. Its translation: CASSRLAGCADTQYF.